Listed below are T cell receptor beta chains from one sample, sequenced in a study of shared clonotypes between healthy human individuals. The table came from immunoSEQ multiplex PCR; TCRdb's copy has only in-frame clones and leaves some out. Of just over 2,000,000 clones in the sample, 95% were seen once. The sample comprised naive CD4+ T cells sorted from blood. These receptor sequences come from a man aged 18 to 29 in good health. The CDR3 runs from the conserved cysteine through the conserved F or W. D genes are given only for firm matches. Size is omitted from some rows. Given values are once, few, many or a class for expanded clones.

v_gene: TRBV7-2
d_gene: NA
j_gene: TRBJ2-6
abundance: NA
CDR3nt: TGTGCGACCGACTCTGGGGCCAACGTCCTGACTTTC
CDR3aa: CATDSGANVLTF

v_gene: TRBV13
d_gene: NA
j_gene: TRBJ1-3
abundance: NA
CDR3nt: TGTGCCAGCACCGGCAGGGATGGAAACACCATATATTTT
CDR3aa: CASTGRDGNTIYF

v_gene: TRBV7-9
d_gene: NA
j_gene: TRBJ1-5
abundance: NA
CDR3nt: TGTGCCAGCAGCTTCGAGTCGGGGACGGGGAATCAGCCCCAGCATTTT
CDR3aa: CASSFESGTGNQPQHF

v_gene: TRBV7-8
d_gene: TRBD1
j_gene: TRBJ1-6
abundance: NA
CDR3nt: TGTGCCAGCAGCGCGGACAGGGTTGCCTATAATTCACCCCTCCACTTT
CDR3aa: CASSADRVAYNSPLHF

v_gene: TRBV6-5
d_gene: NA
j_gene: TRBJ1-2
abundance: NA
CDR3nt: TGTGCCAGCAGCAAGAACGACATAGGGTCGATAGGCTACACCTTC
CDR3aa: CASSKNDIGSIGYTF

v_gene: TRBV5-1
d_gene: TRBD1
j_gene: TRBJ1-3
abundance: NA
CDR3nt: TGCGCCAGCAGCTCTACAGGGGGTGGAAACACCATATATTTT
CDR3aa: CASSSTGGGNTIYF

v_gene: TRBV10-3
d_gene: TRBD2
j_gene: TRBJ2-1
abundance: once
CDR3nt: TGTGCCATCAATCGAGTCGATGGGACTAGCGGTTACAATGAGCAGTTCTTC
CDR3aa: CAINRVDGTSGYNEQFF

v_gene: TRBV4-1
d_gene: NA
j_gene: TRBJ1-5
abundance: many
CDR3nt: TGCGCCAGCAGCCCTGTCTTATATCAGCCCCAGCATTTT
CDR3aa: CASSPVLYQPQHF

v_gene: TRBV7-2
d_gene: TRBD1
j_gene: TRBJ2-7
abundance: once
CDR3nt: TGTGCCAGCAGCCCCCAGGGGGCGGGCGAGCAGTACTTC
CDR3aa: CASSPQGAGEQYF

v_gene: TRBV7-9
d_gene: NA
j_gene: TRBJ1-3
abundance: NA
CDR3nt: TGTGCCAGCAGTTCAGCTACCAACCGCAGGGGAGTCTCTGGAAACACCATATATTTT
CDR3aa: CASSSATNRRGVSGNTIYF

v_gene: TRBV19
d_gene: TRBD2
j_gene: TRBJ2-1
abundance: NA
CDR3nt: TGTGCCAGTAGTGCCACTAGCGGAGCCTACAATGAGCAGTTCTTC
CDR3aa: CASSATSGAYNEQFF

v_gene: TRBV19
d_gene: TRBD2
j_gene: TRBJ2-1
abundance: NA
CDR3nt: TGTGCCAGTACTGGGACTAGCGGGAGGACCAGCTCCTACAATGAGCAGTTCTTC
CDR3aa: CASTGTSGRTSSYNEQFF

v_gene: TRBV2
d_gene: NA
j_gene: TRBJ1-4
abundance: NA
CDR3nt: TGTGCCAGCAATCAGGGAGCAACTAATGAAAAACTGTTTTTT
CDR3aa: CASNQGATNEKLFF

v_gene: TRBV6-1
d_gene: NA
j_gene: TRBJ1-5
abundance: once
CDR3nt: TGTGCCAGCAGTGAAACCAACAATCAGCCCCAGCATTTT
CDR3aa: CASSETNNQPQHF

v_gene: TRBV2
d_gene: TRBD1
j_gene: TRBJ2-5
abundance: NA
CDR3nt: TGTGCCAGCTCACGGACAGGGGCGCATGGAGAGACCCAGTACTTC
CDR3aa: CASSRTGAHGETQYF

v_gene: TRBV18
d_gene: TRBD2
j_gene: TRBJ2-3
abundance: NA
CDR3nt: TGTGCCAGCTCACCACCCCTCCGCGGGAGAACAGATACGCAGTATTTT
CDR3aa: CASSPPLRGRTDTQYF

v_gene: TRBV18
d_gene: TRBD2
j_gene: TRBJ2-5
abundance: NA
CDR3nt: TGTGCCAGCTCATCATTAGCGGGGAGCCAAGAGACCCAGTACTTC
CDR3aa: CASSSLAGSQETQYF

v_gene: TRBV6-5
d_gene: NA
j_gene: TRBJ1-6
abundance: NA
CDR3nt: TGTGCCGGTGGTGCGACGTTAAATTCACCCCTCCACTTT
CDR3aa: CAGGATLNSPLHF

v_gene: TRBV30
d_gene: NA
j_gene: TRBJ2-7
abundance: few
CDR3nt: TGTGCCTGGAGCGGGACCGTCCCCTACGAGCAGTACTTC
CDR3aa: CAWSGTVPYEQYF

v_gene: TRBV2
d_gene: NA
j_gene: TRBJ2-1
abundance: NA
CDR3nt: TGTGCCAGCTGGCCCAATGAGCAGTTCTTC
CDR3aa: CASWPNEQFF

v_gene: TRBV5-1
d_gene: NA
j_gene: TRBJ1-5
abundance: NA
CDR3nt: TGCGCCAGCAGCTTGGAGCCCGGTCAGCCCCAGCATTTT
CDR3aa: CASSLEPGQPQHF

v_gene: TRBV30
d_gene: NA
j_gene: TRBJ2-1
abundance: once
CDR3nt: TGTGCCTGGACCTCGAGGGAGCGGAGGGGTCTTGAGCAGTTCTTC
CDR3aa: CAWTSRERRGLEQFF

v_gene: TRBV27
d_gene: TRBD1
j_gene: TRBJ1-2
abundance: NA
CDR3nt: TGTGCCAGCAGCCCACAGGGGGCAGGCTATGGCTACACCTTC
CDR3aa: CASSPQGAGYGYTF

v_gene: TRBV9
d_gene: NA
j_gene: TRBJ2-1
abundance: NA
CDR3nt: TGTGCCAGCAGCGTTGGCACAAGCTCCTACAATGAGCAGTTCTTC
CDR3aa: CASSVGTSSYNEQFF

v_gene: TRBV28
d_gene: TRBD2
j_gene: TRBJ2-7
abundance: NA
CDR3nt: TGTGCCAGTGGCGGGTCGGGGGGTGACTACGAGCAGTACTTC
CDR3aa: CASGGSGGDYEQYF

v_gene: TRBV12-5
d_gene: TRBD1
j_gene: TRBJ2-7
abundance: once
CDR3nt: TGTGCTAGTGGTTTGGTACGCCCCCAGGGGGTACGGGACGAGCAGTACTTC
CDR3aa: CASGLVRPQGVRDEQYF

v_gene: TRBV4-1
d_gene: TRBD1
j_gene: TRBJ1-5
abundance: NA
CDR3nt: TGCGCCAGCAGCCATCTTGACGGGACAGGGCGACAGCCCCAGCATTTT
CDR3aa: CASSHLDGTGRQPQHF